The entry below gives a single T cell receptor (beta chain) sequence along with its context. These data belong to a study of T cell responses to AZD1222 COVID-19 vaccine. Only in-frame clones appear in the TCRdb table, and some are missing; sequencing was by immunoSEQ multiplex PCR. This table has 120,000 or so clones, 85% to 90% appearing once. The clonotype originates from an adult who received the AZD1222 COVID-19 vaccine. Specimen: peripheral blood, collected 28 days after the second AZD1222 dose.

Here the CDR3 reads CASSLLAGGLNGEQFF. The CDR3 DNA reads as TGTGCCAGCTCACTACTAGCGGGGGGGCTTAACGGAGAGCAGTTCTTC. The chain combines TRBV18 with TRBJ2-1; 13 nucleotides line up with TRBD2. This CDR3 is 16 amino acids long. The V gene end was trimmed by 4 bases and the J gene end by 10 bases; junction bases not matched to a gene: 10. Germline CDR1 and CDR2: KGHSH and LQKENI. The entire variable domain, with the rest obtained from reference TRBV18 and TRBJ2-1, is as follows: NAGVMQNPRHLVRRRGQEARLRCSPMKGHSHVYWYRQLPEEGLKFMVYLQKENIIDESGMPKERFSAEFPKEGPSILRIQQVVRGDSAAYFCASSLLAGGLNGEQFFGPGTRLTVL.